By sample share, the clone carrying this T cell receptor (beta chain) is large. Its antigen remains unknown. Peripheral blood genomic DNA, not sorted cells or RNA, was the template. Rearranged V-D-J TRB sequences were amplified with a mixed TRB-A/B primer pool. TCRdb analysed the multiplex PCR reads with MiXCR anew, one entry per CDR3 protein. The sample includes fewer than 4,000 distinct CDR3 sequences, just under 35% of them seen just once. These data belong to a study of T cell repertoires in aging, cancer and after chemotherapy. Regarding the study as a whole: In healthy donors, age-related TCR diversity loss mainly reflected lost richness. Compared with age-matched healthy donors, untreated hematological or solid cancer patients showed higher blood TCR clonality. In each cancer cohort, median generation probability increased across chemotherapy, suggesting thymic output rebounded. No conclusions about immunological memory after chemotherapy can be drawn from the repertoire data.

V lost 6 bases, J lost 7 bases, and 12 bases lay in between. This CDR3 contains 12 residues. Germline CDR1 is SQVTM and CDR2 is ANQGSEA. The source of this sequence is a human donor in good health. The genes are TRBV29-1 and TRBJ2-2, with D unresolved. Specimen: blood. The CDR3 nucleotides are TGCAGCGTCTTCGCCCTAGACGGGGAGCTGTTTTTT. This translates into CSVFALDGELFF.